A selection of T cell receptor beta chains follows, all from one sample in a study of CD8 T cells in Susac syndrome. One entry per CDR3 protein results from TCRdb running MiXCR on the immunoSEQ multiplex PCR reads. Of 140,000 or so distinct CDR3 sequences in the sample, about 95% were seen once. Material for sequencing was CD4+ T cells from PBMCs. The receptors stem from a human donor with multiple sclerosis. Each CDR3 is given with its conserved first and last residue. Fields, in order: J gene, V gene, CDR3 protein.

J: TRBJ2-3
V: TRBV7-8
CDR3: CASCREGGSTDTQYF

J: TRBJ2-7
V: TRBV29-1
CDR3: CSVTPGQGPYEQYF

J: TRBJ1-5
V: TRBV6-5
CDR3: CASSPPRGTGQPQHF

J: TRBJ2-1
V: TRBV11-2
CDR3: CASSSYVNPQFF

J: TRBJ2-1
V: TRBV3-1
CDR3: CASSHAKTSGSYNEQFF

J: TRBJ2-5
V: TRBV3-1
CDR3: CASSQDPTGMETQYF

J: TRBJ1-4
V: TRBV7-9
CDR3: CATTAGVGTNEKLFF

J: TRBJ2-1
V: TRBV7-8
CDR3: CASGAGGPTEQFF

J: TRBJ2-5
V: TRBV7-7
CDR3: CASSLGAMTETQYF

J: TRBJ2-5
V: TRBV18
CDR3: CASSPPTGSGTQYF

J: TRBJ2-7
V: TRBV27
CDR3: CASSSPRGTGIIVGEQYF

J: TRBJ2-1
V: TRBV9
CDR3: CASSVALQRYPLVNEQFF

J: TRBJ1-1
V: TRBV9
CDR3: CASSVGRAYTEAFF

J: TRBJ1-2
V: TRBV30
CDR3: CAWSAGTVVFNYGYTF

J: TRBJ1-5
V: TRBV30
CDR3: CAWSRGQGYQPQHF

J: TRBJ1-2
V: TRBV6-6
CDR3: CASSYSGTQLGYTF

J: TRBJ2-6
V: TRBV6-1
CDR3: CASRAGGPSGANVLTF

J: TRBJ1-6
V: TRBV7-9
CDR3: CASSREALMSSPLHF

J: TRBJ1-1
V: TRBV5-4
CDR3: CASSLSTNTEAFF

J: TRBJ2-1
V: TRBV3-1
CDR3: CASSPPSWGEQFF

J: TRBJ1-1
V: TRBV2
CDR3: CASNAGRAGTEAFF

J: TRBJ2-1
V: TRBV5-1
CDR3: CASSSSGHEQFF

J: TRBJ2-7
V: TRBV28
CDR3: CASSLVLGRYEQYF

J: TRBJ1-5
V: TRBV7-2
CDR3: CASSRGTGGNQPQHF

J: TRBJ1-1
V: TRBV28
CDR3: CASSSQTGYRTEAFF

J: TRBJ2-5
V: TRBV5-1
CDR3: CASSLRPGAPQETQYF

J: TRBJ2-7
V: TRBV14
CDR3: CASSSRENWPYEQYF

J: TRBJ2-1
V: TRBV28
CDR3: CASSPPRGEQFF

J: TRBJ1-1
V: TRBV12-3/TRBV12-4
CDR3: CASSPSTGAMIRMNTEAFF

J: TRBJ2-1
V: TRBV9
CDR3: CASSASGNTYNEQFF

J: TRBJ2-5
V: TRBV9
CDR3: CLAPGGSARTQYF

J: TRBJ2-1
V: TRBV14
CDR3: CASSQIPGERNEQFF

J: TRBJ2-7
V: TRBV9
CDR3: CASSMSGSNEQYF

J: TRBJ2-7
V: TRBV6-5
CDR3: CASSLRGNEQYF

J: TRBJ2-7
V: TRBV27
CDR3: CASSRSMLDRGSYEQYF

J: TRBJ2-5
V: TRBV6-5
CDR3: CASQREETQYF

J: TRBJ2-1
V: TRBV7-2
CDR3: CASSLDPGYNEQFF

J: TRBJ1-4
V: TRBV9
CDR3: CASSGEDGGLTNEKLFF

J: TRBJ1-2
V: TRBV9
CDR3: CASSGTDGYTF

J: TRBJ2-3
V: TRBV5-6
CDR3: CASSLDLRGDGTDTQYF

J: TRBJ2-3
V: TRBV29-1
CDR3: CSVDRGTDTQYF

J: TRBJ2-2
V: TRBV15
CDR3: CATSRDLAGGPGTGELFF

J: TRBJ1-5
V: TRBV20-1
CDR3: CSARVNWGNQPQHF

J: TRBJ2-1
V: TRBV7-7
CDR3: CASSLGLAGEQFF

J: TRBJ1-1
V: TRBV30
CDR3: CAWSVGPFPMNTEAFF

J: TRBJ1-1
V: TRBV24-1
CDR3: CATSGTANTEAFF

J: TRBJ1-2
V: TRBV30
CDR3: CAWNAGGLYGYTF

J: TRBJ2-3
V: TRBV12-3/TRBV12-4
CDR3: CASSQSVTQYF

J: TRBJ2-1
V: TRBV7-3
CDR3: CASSSEPRDRLSYNEQFF

J: TRBJ1-2
V: TRBV10-3
CDR3: CAISDNGFGYTF

J: TRBJ1-5
V: TRBV13
CDR3: CASSLGGGIRNQPQHF

J: TRBJ2-1
V: TRBV6-1
CDR3: CASSPGRVGEQFF

J: TRBJ2-2
V: TRBV5-1
CDR3: CASSSARASGYTGELFF

J: TRBJ1-1
V: TRBV2
CDR3: CASNGPHGAFF

J: TRBJ2-7
V: TRBV20-1
CDR3: CSATSRTSGSYEQYF

J: TRBJ1-6
V: TRBV15
CDR3: CATSDRDRSSYNSPLHF

J: TRBJ2-3
V: TRBV20-1
CDR3: CSADTDTQYF

J: TRBJ1-5
V: TRBV30
CDR3: CAWTGRRAGNQPQHF

J: TRBJ2-1
V: TRBV20-1
CDR3: CSARDSLYNEQFF